What follows describes a single TCR beta chain. Its antigen is not yet known. Base qualities are not at hand, and no much larger clone is one base apart. RNA was extracted with the RNeasy kit and roughly 0.45 to 1 ug was reverse transcribed using random hexamers. TCR beta CDR3 regions were amplified with the immunoSEQ multiplex PCR assay covering 54 Vbeta and 13 Jbeta segments. Bias from PCR amplification was corrected by using a synthetic template baseline for primer optimization and for computational correction. Per the source publication's procedure: Reads were annotated to V, D and J genes per IMGT and analyzed with immunoSEQ Analyzer, keeping only productive sequences. Clonality was computed as one minus Shannon entropy normalized by log2 of the number of productive unique sequences. For each patient and control, public and private clones were evaluated within the 100 most prevalent clones. Clones were defined as Susac-specific if absent from the healthy and MS cohorts, from approximately 1,100 published viral clones and from other ImmuneACCESS disease sequences. Clones were called with MiXCR by TCRdb after fastp trimmed the public reads at Q25, and only in-frame beta chains were retained. Rows are unified per CDR3 protein, each entry keeping the most common DNA and genes. These V and J calls derive from TCRdb rather than the authors' analysis. For this sample there are 75,000 to 95,000 distinct CDR3 sequences; around 96% appear just once. The top ten constitute approximately 0.57% of the sample.

Peripheral blood CD8+ and CD4+ T cells from healthy donors, Susac syndrome patients and multiple sclerosis patients were profiled using high-throughput TCR beta sequencing. Susac syndrome patients met recently defined diagnostic criteria for definite or probable disease. Bulk CD8+ and CD4+ T cells were purified by magnetic negative isolation, while CD8+ TEMRA cells were enriched using FACS. Blood was drawn into EDTA tubes, processed within 24 hours, and PBMCs were isolated by density gradient centrifugation. PBMCs destined for TCR sequencing were cryopreserved in liquid nitrogen and later thawed in a 37 °C water bath. A purity of at least 90% was achieved for sorted or isolated CD4+, CD8+ and CD8+ TEMRA cells. This entry belongs to a study of CD8 T cells in Susac syndrome (dated by TCRdb to between 2019 and 2020). With regard to the full study: Of the Susac syndrome patients who were sequenced, under 10 were in clinical remission while roughly six had clinically active disease. At the time of blood withdrawal, Susac syndrome patients were either therapy-naive, taking corticosteroids (with some also receiving IVIg), or on IVIg alone. Whether CD8+ T cell activation and differentiation in Susac syndrome was antigen driven was tested using repertoire sequencing. Clonality of the CD8+ T cell repertoire was compared between more than 10 healthy donors, 14 Susac syndrome patients and 15 multiple sclerosis patients.

The CDR3 has 16 amino acids, counting the end cysteine and phenylalanine. This entry keeps only the CDR3 DNA: 48 bases, framed from base 1. The germline V gene sets CDR1 to MDHEN and CDR2 to SYDVKM. Germline trimming: 5 bases from V, 4 bases from J; junction bases outside gene matches: 13. The paper's findings and limits, for the study overall: Clonal expansion was seen in Susac syndrome CD8+ repertoires, peaking in CD8+ TEMRA cells and being greater in clinically active patients than in remitting ones. The TCR sequencing and HLA analysis was acknowledged to have included a relatively small number of individuals. In the total CD8+ and CD8+ TEMRA repertoires, around 15 and five Susac-specific public clones, respectively, were identified.

The chain is made from TRBV28 and TRBJ1-2, and TRBD1 aligns with 7 junction nucleotides. The receptor was derived from a human donor with Susac syndrome. The sample comprised CD8+ T cells from PBMCs. The sequenced DNA is TGTGCCAGCAGTCCGATGAATTCCGGGACAGCCTATGGCTACACCTTC. Its translation is CASSPMNSGTAYGYTF.